The T cell receptor (beta chain) described here comes from a study of T-cell reconstitution after alpha-beta-depleted transplantation in children (dated by TCRdb to the mid-2010s). For context, the study as a whole: The study quantitatively tracked T-cell immune reconstitution after TCRalphabeta/CD19-depleted allogeneic hematopoietic cell transplantation in children using TCR repertoire profiling. What the work shows at the level of the full study, not this receptor alone: In some patients, the high TCRbeta diversity seen at day 60 was put down to recipient T cells and intrathymic progenitors that had survived conditioning. The frequencies of hyperexpanded clones fell over the following months, and after one year, T-cell counts and TCRbeta diversity were mostly attributed to newly produced T cells. Apparently early alphabetaT-cell count recovery about two months after transplant reportedly relied on only several hundred rapidly expanded clones derived from non-depleted graft cells.

The treatment or condition label corresponds to: allogeneic hematopoietic cell transplantation with graft depleted of TCRalphabeta T cells and CD19 B cells. TCRalphabeta/CD19-depleted allogeneic hematopoietic cell grafts were given to the transplant recipients, all of whom were children. Including cysteine and phenylalanine, the CDR3 has 14 amino acids. Only CDR3 DNA is held: 42 bases, read in frame from base 1. The germline ends are 9 bases apart after V is trimmed by 2 bases and J by 2 bases. CDR1 and CDR2 are drawn from the germline V gene: MNHEY, SVGAGI. The library relied on PCR. The instrument given in TCRdb is Illumina HiSeq 2500. TCR library preparation used molecular barcoding, with unique molecular identifiers applied to normalize quantification of the TCRbeta repertoire. In-frame beta chains were kept once TCRdb had trimmed the public reads at Q25 with fastp and called clones with MiXCR. Each CDR3 protein gets just one entry, which takes the most common genes and DNA from the rows behind it. Counted in this sample were about 870,000 distinct CDR3 sequences; 16% of them appeared once. The top ten clonotypes cover 5% of the sample.

To note about this clonotype: Its antigen remains undetermined. No much larger clonotype is one base removed from it; base qualities were not supplied.

This material consisted of PBMCs, mostly from graft donor cells, taken 360 days after TCRalphabeta/CD19-depleted stem cell transplant. The chain links TRBV6-5 with TRBJ2-5; the D gene cannot be resolved reliably. The receptor's source is a male patient younger than 18 who had a stem cell transplant for acute lymphoblastic leukemia, so the T cells may come from the graft donor. The DNA sequence follows: TGTGCCAGCAGTTACACGGACCTTCAAGAGACCCAGTACTTC. It translates as CASSYTDLQETQYF.